The 13 T cell receptor beta chains below were found in one sample sequenced in a study of T-cell reconstitution after alpha-beta-depleted transplantation in children. A library of TCRbeta sequences, prepared with unique molecular identifiers, was generated. TCRdb processed the PCR reads anew with MiXCR; each CDR3 protein has one entry. The sample carries about 480,000 distinct CDR3 sequences, under 15% recorded once. Sequenced material: PBMCs from the stem cell graft donor, taken from the stem cell graft. These receptors all stem from a human donor who donated a stem cell graft to a child with combined immunodeficiency.

This clonotype was picked up many times. V usage is TRBV6-5 and J usage is TRBJ1-1; no clear D gene. The CDR3 is 11 residues long. V was pared by 6 bases and J by 5 bases, with 7 bases between. The germline V gene has CDR1 MNHEY and CDR2 SVGAGI. The CDR3 DNA follows: TGTGCCAGCAGGAAATATACTGAAGCTTTCTTT. Residues: CASRKYTEAFF.

The rearrangement joins TRBV20-1 to TRBJ2-4, with TRBD2 identical over 10 bases. The V segment lost 3 bases and the J segment 4 bases; nucleotides outside the gene matches: 12. Germline assignment: CDR1 DFQATT and CDR2 SNEGSKA (reference sequence). The CDR3 consists of 17 residues. CDR3 residues: CSASESGGAFGKNIQYF. CDR3 nucleotide sequence: TGCAGTGCTAGCGAAAGCGGGGGGGCCTTCGGTAAAAACATTCAGTACTTC.

This clonotype was seen a few times. CDR3 nucleotides: TGTGCCAGCAGCCCTCTAGCGGGCGTCGTTGGGCCGTACTTC. Translated, it gives CASSPLAGVVGPYF. The chain is built from TRBV5-6 and TRBJ2-7; TRBD2 agrees at 8 bases. V trimming: 4 bases; J trimming: 12 bases; junction bases outside the gene matches: 15. CDR1 SGHDT and CDR2 YYEEEE come from the germline V gene. The CDR3 runs to 14 residues.

This clonotype was counted between two and nine times. The genes are TRBV7-9 and TRBJ2-3, with 10 bases identical to TRBD2. The CDR3 length is 16 residues. The germline V gene has CDR1 SEHNR and CDR2 FQNEAQ (reference sequence). The V segment lost 4 bases and the J segment 2 bases; nucleotides outside the gene matches: 6. The CDR3 DNA reads as TGTGCCAGCAGCTCCTTAGCGGGAGGCGACACAGATACGCAGTATTTT. Its translation: CASSSLAGGDTDTQYF.

J is TRBJ2-7 and V is TRBV18; D perhaps matches TRBD2 (6 bases). The germline CDR1 and CDR2 sequences are KGHSH and LQKENI. Trimming took off 8 bases at V and 9 bases at J, with 20 bases between the two ends. The length of the CDR3 is 13 residues. The CDR3 here is CASQEGPTIRQYF. The DNA of the CDR3 is TGTGCCAGCCAGGAGGGCCCCACAATACGGCAGTACTTC.

The chain uses TRBV12-3 or TRBV12-4 and TRBJ1-2; 9 positions agree with TRBD1. The CDR3 has 15 residues. V lost 7 bases, J lost 2 bases, and 8 bases stayed unmatched. CDR3 region: CASTFGTGSNYGYTF. CDR3 nucleotide sequence: TGTGCCAGCACCTTTGGGACAGGGTCCAACTATGGCTACACCTTC.

This clonotype was recorded many times. The V gene is TRBV12-3 or TRBV12-4, the J gene TRBJ2-7; D is perhaps TRBD1 (5 bases). Trimming cost V 7 bases and J 1 base, with 8 bases left between them. This CDR3 is 12 amino acids long. The CDR3 spells CASTPGSYEQYF. The CDR3, as DNA: TGTGCCAGCACCCCAGGGTCCTACGAGCAGTACTTC.

In this sample, this clonotype turned up many times. The chain joins TRBV9 to TRBJ1-1; D unclear. The CDR3 extends over 13 amino acids. The germline CDR1 and CDR2 sequences are SGDLS and YYNGEE. Trimming took off 4 bases at V and 0 bases at J, with 7 bases between the two ends. CDR3: CASSPRLNTEAFF. DNA for the CDR3: TGTGCCAGCAGCCCTCGTCTGAACACTGAAGCTTTCTTT.

This clonotype was seen a handful of times. The genes are TRBV7-2 and TRBJ1-4, with TRBD1 identical over 7 bases. V gave up 3 bases and J gave up 5 bases; unmatched junction bases: 3. This CDR3 is built from 14 residues. CDR1 and CDR2 (germline): SGHTA, FQGNSA. CDR3 amino acids: CASSFWGQNEKLFF. CDR3 nucleotide sequence: TGTGCCAGCAGCTTTTGGGGACAGAATGAAAAACTGTTTTTT. The full variable domain, in which reference TRBV7-2 and TRBJ1-4 provide the parts outside the CDR3, is GAGVSQSPSNKVTEKGKDVELRCDPISGHTALYWYRQSLGQGLEFLIYFQGNSAPDKSGLPSDRFSAERTGGSVSTLTIQRTQQEDSAVYLCASSFWGQNEKLFFGSGTQLSVL.

Concerning this clonotype itself: This may arise from a read error, as a much more abundant clone is one base away. The CDR3 does not end in the conserved phenylalanine or tryptophan, so this is likely a read error. The chain uses TRBV10-3 and TRBJ2-3; TRBD2 agrees at 14 bases. V lost 2 bases and J lost 3; bases outside the gene matches: 4. The CDR3 contains 17 residues. The germline V gene encodes CDR1 ENHRY and CDR2 SYGVKD. The CDR3 loop is CAISEGTSGSLTDTQYI. CDR3 nucleotide sequence: TGTGCCATCAGTGAGGGGACTAGCGGGAGCCTTACAGATACGCAGTATATT.

The genes are TRBV5-5 and TRBJ2-5; D possibly corresponds to TRBD2 (5 bases). Germline values: CDR1 SGHKS, CDR2 YYEKEE (reference sequence). The CDR3 covers 13 residues. Trimming left V 2 bases short and J 7 bases short, with 12 bases between. The CDR3, as DNA: TGTGCCAGCAGCTTAGGGTCGGCGGGGACCCAGTACTTC. This gives the protein CASSLGSAGTQYF.

This chain's CDR3 is CASSLDRADSYNEQFF. DNA for the CDR3: TGCGCCAGCAGCTTGGACCGGGCTGACTCCTACAATGAGCAGTTCTTC. The chain is built from TRBV5-1 and TRBJ2-1; the D is unclear. Trimming left V 0 bases short and J 0 bases short, with 10 bases between. CDR3 length: 16 amino acids. Germline V gene data show CDR1 as SGHRS and CDR2 as YFSETQ.

This chain joins TRBV9 and TRBJ2-5, with a possible D match to TRBD2 (5 bases). CDR3 length equals 15 residues. Trimming removed 0 bases at V and 4 bases at J, with 13 bases between. Per the germline V gene, CDR1 is SGDLS and CDR2 is YYNGEE. Here the CDR3 DNA reads TGTGCCAGCAGCGTAGCTACCGGGAAACGAGAGACCCAGTACTTC. This gives the protein CASSVATGKRETQYF.